This TCR beta chain was found in a study of naive and memory T cell subsets. General study findings and limits: Over 90% of naive TCR sequences appeared only once after error correction, unlike memory subsets.

Two oligonucleotides, mixed equimolar, formed the beta constant-region primer covering TRBC1 and TRBC2. The ligated cDNA underwent four PCR rounds using SP2 and nested alpha and beta constant-region primers. TCRdb called the UMI-ligation and nested PCR reads again in MiXCR, with one record for every CDR3 protein. The sample carries 75,000 to 85,000 distinct CDR3 sequences, roughly 14% recorded once. V lost 4 bases, J lost 4 bases, and 8 bases stayed unmatched. Germline V gene lookup returns CDR1 SGHKS and CDR2 YYEKEE (reference sequence). The CDR3 totals 14 residues. Four subsets defined by CD45RA and CD27 were sorted after CD3, CD4, CD8 and live/dead staining. This clonotype was seen more than once but under ten times. Antigen unknown.

The V gene is TRBV5-5, the J gene TRBJ2-7, with 7 bases lining up with TRBD1. Sequencing was carried out using central memory CD4+ T cells from blood. The TCR sequence derives from a human donor in good health. For the CDR3, the DNA is TGTGCCAGCAGCCGATCGGGACAGTTGTACGAGCAGTACTTC. As protein: CASSRSGQLYEQYF.